This passage covers 30 T cell receptor beta chains from one sample sequenced in a study of blood T cell repertoires in COVID-19. The repertoire was sequenced with immunoSEQ multiplex PCR; TCRdb's copy has only in-frame clones and lacks some. This table has 200,000 to 300,000 clones, 70% to 85% appearing once. Sequenced material: peripheral blood. The receptors derive from a woman of 80 years or more with acute or convalescent COVID-19.

This chain links TRBV28 with TRBJ1-4; 11 bases are shared with TRBD1. This CDR3 contains 15 residues. Germline V gene sequence: CDR1 MDHEN, CDR2 SYDVKM. With V trimmed by 6 bases and J by 4 bases, 4 bases remained unmatched. In DNA, the CDR3 is TGTGCCAGCAGGGACAGGGGGCAAGATAATGAAAAACTGTTTTTT. It codes for CASRDRGQDNEKLFF.

The rearrangement joins TRBV5-4 to TRBJ2-1, with 11 nucleotides matching TRBD2. CDR3 length equals 13 residues. The V gene end was trimmed by 4 bases and the J gene end by 15 bases; junction bases not matched to a gene: 9. The germline V gene has CDR1 SGHNT and CDR2 YYREEE (reference sequence). Here the CDR3 reads CASSPTSGRGVFF. The CDR3 nucleotides are TGTGCCAGCAGCCCCACTAGCGGGAGAGGGGTGTTCTTC.

This clone has only a few counts. The chain uses TRBV10-3 and TRBJ1-1; no firm D call. The CDR3 consists of 13 residues. Trimming removed 6 bases at V and 0 bases at J, with 8 bases between. Germline CDR1 is ENHRY and CDR2 is SYGVKD. CDR3 amino acids: CAISGGMNTEAFF. CDR3 DNA: TGTGCCATCAGCGGAGGGATGAACACTGAAGCTTTCTTT.

The sample holds a few counts of this clone. The CDR3 DNA is TGTGCCAGCAGGCCAGGGTTGGGAAGCACTGAAGCTTTCTTT. Translated: CASRPGLGSTEAFF. This chain joins TRBV28 and TRBJ1-1; D possibly corresponds to TRBD1 (5 bases). This CDR3 comprises 14 residues. Germline V gene data show CDR1 as MDHEN and CDR2 as SYDVKM. V was clipped by 6 bases and J by 4 bases, with 15 bases between them.

V and J are TRBV7-3 and TRBJ2-3, with 9 bases identical to TRBD1. Unmatched junction bases numbered 3, after V lost 1 base and J lost 4 bases. This CDR3 comprises 15 residues. Germline V gene data show CDR1 as SGHTA and CDR2 as FQGTGA. CDR3 loop: CASSLSGTGSDTQYF. CDR3 coding DNA: TGTGCCAGCAGCTTAAGCGGGACAGGGTCAGATACGCAGTATTTT. Variable domain in full (rest from reference TRBV7-3 and TRBJ2-3): GAGVSQTPSNKVTEKGKYVELRCDPISGHTALYWYRQSLGQGPEFLIYFQGTGAADDSGLPNDRFFAVRPEGSVSTLKIQRTERGDSAVYLCASSLSGTGSDTQYFGPGTRLTVL.

This clone was recorded once. This rearrangement joins TRBV7-2 to TRBJ2-3; 11 positions match TRBD2. Germline-derived CDR1 and CDR2 are SGHTA and FQGNSA. V dropped 6 bases and J dropped 4; count of bases not matched to a gene: 6. This CDR3 has 15 residues. CDR3 sequence (DNA): TGTGCCAGCAGGTGGGCTAGCGGGAGGTCAGATACGCAGTATTTT. Amino acids: CASRWASGRSDTQYF.

The chain carries TRBV5-4 and TRBJ2-7, with no clear D. CDR3 length equals 15 residues. The germline gives CDR1 SGHNT, CDR2 YYREEE (reference sequence). V shed 2 bases and J shed 0 bases, with 12 bases lying between them. This CDR3 reads CASSFPSASSYEQYF. CDR3 DNA sequence: TGTGCCAGCAGCTTCCCTTCCGCTAGCTCCTACGAGCAGTACTTC.

This clone appeared once. The chain employs TRBV9 and TRBJ1-2; D might be TRBD1 (6 bases). This CDR3 comprises 14 residues. V lost 2 bases and J 0 bases, leaving 8 bases between the germline ends. Germline V gives CDR1 SGDLS, CDR2 YYNGEE. CDR3 DNA: TGTGCCAGCAGCGTTAGGGACACTAACTATGGCTACACCTTC. Protein: CASSVRDTNYGYTF. Based on the CDR3 plus reference TRBV9 and TRBJ1-2, the full variable domain is DSGVTQTPKHLITATGQRVTLRCSPRSGDLSVYWYQQSLDQGLQFLIQYYNGEERAKGNILERFSAQQFPDLHSELNLSSLELGDSALYFCASSVRDTNYGYTFGSGTRLTVV.

This clone has just a few counts. The rearrangement links TRBV30 to TRBJ1-4; TRBD1 matches 8 bases. The trim removed 2 bases at V and 4 bases at J, leaving 6 bases unmatched. The CDR3 is 15 residues long. Germline V gene lookup returns CDR1 GTSNPN and CDR2 SVGIG (reference sequence). The chain's CDR3 is CAWSSRDRSNEKLFF. The CDR3 bases are TGTGCCTGGAGTTCCCGGGACAGGAGTAATGAAAAACTGTTTTTT.

The rearrangement joins TRBV7-9 to TRBJ2-7; D gene ambiguous. The CDR3 is 14 amino acids. V lost 2 bases and J 0 bases, leaving 8 bases between the germline ends. Germline V gene data show CDR1 as SEHNR and CDR2 as FQNEAQ (reference sequence). CDR3 coding DNA: TGTGCCAGCAGCTTAATGGCAGACTCCTACGAGCAGTACTTC. This sequence encodes CASSLMADSYEQYF.

The chain couples TRBV10-3 to TRBJ2-3, with 10 nucleotides matching TRBD1. The V segment lost 5 bases and the J segment 3 bases; nucleotides outside the gene matches: 2. Germline V gene data show CDR1 as ENHRY and CDR2 as SYGVKD. The CDR3 is 14 residues long. Here the CDR3 DNA reads TGTGCCATCAGTAGGACAGGGGGGACAGATACGCAGTATTTT. Protein sequence: CAISRTGGTDTQYF.

The chain links TRBV7-2 to TRBJ2-7; 11 bases map to TRBD2. J lost 4 bases, V lost 1 base, and 9 bases had no gene match. Germline-derived CDR1 and CDR2 are SGHTA and FQGNSA. This CDR3 is 17 amino acids long. The chain's CDR3 is CASSLVLAGGPAYEQYF. In DNA, the CDR3 is TGTGCCAGCAGCTTAGTATTAGCGGGAGGGCCTGCATACGAGCAGTACTTC.

This clone was recorded only once. This rearrangement joins TRBV2 to TRBJ2-3, with 14 bases matching TRBD2. V lost 6 bases, J lost 3 bases, and 2 bases stayed unmatched. The CDR3 contains 15 residues. Looked up from germline, CDR1 is SNHLY and CDR2 is FYNNEI. This chain's CDR3 is CASSGTSGGTDTQYF. The DNA for the CDR3 is TGTGCCAGCAGCGGGACTAGCGGGGGAACAGATACGCAGTATTTT. Together with reference TRBV2 and TRBJ2-3, the CDR3 gives the full variable domain: EPEVTQTPSHQVTQMGQEVILRCVPISNHLYFYWYRQILGQKVEFLVSFYNNEISEKSEIFDDQFSVERPDGSNFTLKIRSTKLEDSAMYFCASSGTSGGTDTQYFGPGTRLTVL.

The chain joins TRBV7-6 to TRBJ1-1; 7 positions match TRBD1. The CDR3 is 15 residues long. With 3 bases clipped from V and 5 bases from J, the junction kept 9 bases outside the gene matches. The germline CDR1 and CDR2 sequences are SGHVS and FNYEAQ. The CDR3 DNA follows: TGTGCCAGCAGCTTTCTCGGAAGGGGGCTGACTGAAGCTTTCTTT. It specifies CASSFLGRGLTEAFF.

The genes are TRBV4-2 and TRBJ1-5; weak D call: TRBD1 (5 bases). V was shortened by 1 base and J by 4 bases, with 11 bases between the two germline ends. This CDR3 spans 15 amino acids. In germline, CDR1 is LGHNA, CDR2 YNFKEQ. The DNA for the CDR3 is TGTGCCAGCAGCCAAGGCGGGACGCCGAATCAGCCCCAGCATTTT. It specifies CASSQGGTPNQPQHF.

The CDR3 spells CASSYSSIGQPQHF. CDR3 nucleotide sequence: TGTGCCAGCAGTTACTCGAGTATCGGGCAGCCCCAGCATTTT. The chain employs TRBV6-5 and TRBJ1-5; D unresolved. Germline CDR1 MNHEY, CDR2 SVGAGI. Deletions cut 0 bases from V and 7 bases from J, with 10 bases between. The CDR3 has 14 residues.

The V gene is TRBV29-1, the J gene TRBJ2-3; a weak D match, TRBD2 (5 bases). The CDR3 is made up of 12 amino acids. The V and J ends lost 4 bases and 4 bases respectively, with 9 bases between them. Germline values: CDR1 SQVTM, CDR2 ANQGSEA. CDR3 nucleotide sequence: TGCAGCGTTGTTCTAGCCGCAGATACGCAGTATTTT. Amino acid sequence: CSVVLAADTQYF.

V gene TRBV4-3 combines with J gene TRBJ2-2, with 14 bases lining up with TRBD2. The CDR3 runs 17 residues. Looked up from germline, CDR1 is LGHNA and CDR2 is YSLEER. Trimming took 2 bases from V and 4 from J; bases not matched to a gene: 3. In DNA, the CDR3 is TGCGCCAGCAGCCAACGGACTAGCGGGGGGACCACCGGGGAGCTGTTTTTT. Translated: CASSQRTSGGTTGELFF.

The chain links TRBV11-2 to TRBJ1-5, with D perhaps matching TRBD1 (6 bases). With 7 bases removed from V and 1 base from J, the gap between germline ends came to 17 bases. The CDR3 contains 16 residues. Germline CDR1 and CDR2: SGHAT and FQNNGV. Here the CDR3 reads CASTQTQRGSNQPQHF. CDR3 DNA: TGTGCCAGCACCCAGACCCAAAGGGGGAGCAATCAGCCCCAGCATTTT. Full variable domain (outside the CDR3, taken from reference TRBV11-2 and TRBJ1-5): EAGVAQSPRYKIIEKRQSVAFWCNPISGHATLYWYQQILGQGPKLLIQFQNNGVVDDSQLPKDRFSAERLKGVDSTLKIQPAKLEDSAVYLCASTQTQRGSNQPQHFGDGTRLSIL.

CDR3 nucleotide sequence: TGTGCCAGCAGCCAGGGGCGACAGGGACGGGGCACTGAAGCTTTCTTT. Protein product: CASSQGRQGRGTEAFF. V usage is TRBV14 and J usage is TRBJ1-1; the match to TRBD1 covers 7 bases. With 3 bases clipped from V and 4 bases from J, the junction kept 11 bases outside the gene matches. Germline V gene data show CDR1 as SGHDN and CDR2 as FVKESK. The CDR3 is 16 residues long.

This clone has more than one count but fewer than ten. This sequence joins TRBV4-1 and TRBJ2-5; D is uncertain. The germline gives CDR1 MGHRA, CDR2 YSYEKL. CDR3 length: 16 amino acids. V lost 1 base and J 0 bases, leaving 12 bases between the germline ends. The CDR3 sequence: CASSQVILGYQETQYF. DNA of the CDR3: TGCGCCAGCAGCCAAGTTATCCTAGGATACCAAGAGACCCAGTACTTC.

The chain uses TRBV12-2 and TRBJ2-7; no check of the table's D call, TRBD2, against the DNA was made. TRBV12-2 is a documented pseudogene. This CDR3 contains 15 residues. The CDR3 spells CASRSHRDSHYEQYF. In nucleotides, the CDR3 is TGTGCAAGTCGCTCCCACCGGGACTCCCACTACGAGCAGTACTTC.

This chain connects TRBV6-6 to TRBJ2-5, with 15 bases fitting TRBD2. Germline V gives CDR1 MNHNY, CDR2 SVGAGI (reference sequence). The CDR3 totals 17 residues. Unmatched junction bases numbered 9, after V lost 5 bases and J lost 5 bases. This CDR3 reads CASSQRTSGGAWETQYF. The DNA for the CDR3 is TGTGCCAGCAGTCAACGGACTAGCGGGGGGGCGTGGGAGACCCAGTACTTC.

V gene TRBV4-3 combines with J gene TRBJ1-6; a possible D gene is TRBD1 (5 bases). Trimming shortened V by 11 bases and J by 4 bases, and 24 bases separated the two germline ends. CDR3 length equals 17 residues. CDR1 LGHNA and CDR2 YSLEER come from the germline V gene. The CDR3 nucleotides are TGCGCCCCCAGCCGAATCCGGGGGTCGGTTTATAATTCACCCCTCCACTTT. Translating it yields CAPSRIRGSVYNSPLHF.

V gene TRBV11-1 combines with J gene TRBJ1-1; 9 nucleotides match TRBD1. This CDR3 is built from 13 residues. Losses at the gene ends were 7 bases for V and 7 bases for J; bases not matched to a gene: 7. CDR1 and CDR2 from the germline V gene are SGHAT and FQDESV (reference sequence). CDR3 bases: TGTGCCAGCACCCAGACAGGGGGTTTTGAAGCTTTCTTT. Protein sequence: CASTQTGGFEAFF.

V usage is TRBV28 and J usage is TRBJ2-2; 9 bases line up with TRBD2. The CDR3 is 19 residues long. V lost 6 bases and J lost 0; bases outside the gene matches: 14. Germline V lookup: CDR1 MDHEN, CDR2 SYDVKM. CDR3 in amino acids: CASRNLGLAQQSNTGELFF. The CDR3 DNA sequence: TGTGCCAGCAGGAACTTGGGACTAGCCCAACAATCGAACACCGGGGAGCTGTTTTTT.

The chain links TRBV5-4 to TRBJ2-2, with 14 bases lining up with TRBD2. CDR1 and CDR2 (germline): SGHNT, YYREEE (reference sequence). After removal of 4 bases from V and 4 bases from J, the junction contained 6 bases not matched to a gene. The CDR3 extends over 17 amino acids. The CDR3 DNA sequence: TGTGCCAGCAGCCAGGGACTAGCGGGGGTTGGCACCGGGGAGCTGTTTTTT. This gives the protein CASSQGLAGVGTGELFF.

In regard to this clone: Distinct nucleotide sequences in the sample also encode this CDR3. V is TRBV5-1 and J is TRBJ2-1, with 10 bases lining up with TRBD2. CDR1 is SGHRS and CDR2 is YFSETQ in the germline V gene. V dropped 5 bases and J dropped 1; count of bases not matched to a gene: 3. CDR3 length: 15 residues. The CDR3 is CASSLAGESYNEQFF. The CDR3 bases are TGCGCCAGCAGTCTAGCGGGGGAGTCCTACAATGAGCAGTTCTTC.

The rearrangement uses TRBV27 and TRBJ1-6; 8 nucleotides match TRBD1. The V and J ends lost 6 bases and 8 bases, in that order; junction bases with no gene match: 9. The CDR3 is made up of 15 amino acids. Germline V gives CDR1 MNHEY, CDR2 SMNVEV (reference sequence). CDR3 protein: CASRDHRGWDSPLHF. The DNA for the CDR3 is TGTGCCAGCAGAGACCACAGGGGGTGGGATTCACCCCTCCACTTT.

In its sample, this clone was seen once. J is TRBJ2-7 and V is TRBV7-9; 15 bases line up with TRBD2. Germline-derived CDR1 and CDR2 are SEHNR and FQNEAQ (reference sequence). The V and J ends lost 5 bases and 12 bases, in that order; junction bases with no gene match: 11. The CDR3 spans 15 residues. The CDR3 sequence is CASSTSGTSGRMPYF. In DNA form, the CDR3 reads TGTGCCAGCAGCACGTCCGGGACTAGCGGGAGGATGCCGTACTTC.